Listed here is a single T cell receptor beta chain. Its target is unknown. This CDR3 spans 12 amino acids. Germline CDR1 reads ENHRY; CDR2 reads SYGVKD. The record originates from a study of T cells in Graves' hyperthyroidism and ophthalmopathy. Study-level results: Blood held most thyroid clonotypes expanded above 0.001 frequency.

RNA transcripts gave rise to amplified TCR beta CDR3 regions. First-round RT-PCR with HTBI primers amplified the TCR CDR3 region. TCRdb passed the multiplex PCR reads through MiXCR, listing each CDR3 protein once. The sample holds 750,000 to 900,000 distinct CDR3 sequences, 35% to 40% seen once. Patients aged 18 to 65 had newly diagnosed hyperthyroidism that had lasted under 2 months. Patients were excluded because of uncontrolled infection, other autoimmune disease, pregnancy or lactation. Sample: blood. The V gene is TRBV10-3, the J gene TRBJ1-5, with D unresolved. The end of the DNA fits TRBJ2-3 better, so the J call may be wrong. This TCR was sampled from a man between 18 and 29 years old with Graves' hyperthyroidism. The CDR3 coding sequence is TGTGCCATCAGTGAGGCCGGGTCAAGCCAGTATTTT. Translation: CAISEAGSSQYF.